The 30 T cell receptor beta chains listed next were all sequenced from one sample in a study of regulatory T cells in long-lasting Graves disease. The time point here: newly diagnosed GD, antithyroid drugs for less than 3 months. Generation of the TCR library employed RNA extracted from PBMCs. CDR3 regions were amplified by Arm-PCR using iRepertoire HTBI primers to build TCR beta libraries. TCRdb re-derived calls from the multiplex PCR reads in MiXCR, one entry per CDR3 protein. The repertoire holds hundreds of thousands of distinct CDR3 sequences, 14% to 15% seen once, with 7.8% in the top ten. These data were also reused for a study on T cells in Graves' hyperthyroidism and ophthalmopathy.

Sample: peripheral blood mononuclear cells (PBMCs), taken at new diagnosis, from a patient treated with antithyroid drugs. Source of these receptors: a woman between 35 and 50 years old with Graves disease.

The table lists this clonotype with many counts. The CDR3 loop reads CASSETGGHNYGYTF. The CDR3 DNA follows: TGTGCCAGCAGTGAGACAGGGGGTCATAACTATGGCTACACCTTC. The chain uses TRBV28 and TRBJ1-2, with 9 bases aligning to TRBD1. V shed 5 bases, J shed 1 base, and the junction held 5 bases outside the gene matches. Germline V lookup: CDR1 MDHEN, CDR2 SYDVKM. This CDR3 region has 15 residues.

In its sample, this clonotype was seen many times. The rearrangement joins TRBV5-1 to TRBJ2-7; 9 nucleotides match TRBD1. Looked up from germline, CDR1 is SGHRS and CDR2 is YFSETQ. With 2 bases clipped from V and 0 bases from J, the junction kept 0 bases outside the gene matches. The CDR3 is 14 amino acids. The CDR3 DNA is TGCGCCAGCAGCTTACAGGGGGCCTCCTACGAGCAGTACTTC. This gives the protein CASSLQGASYEQYF.

The gene calls are TRBV12-3 or TRBV12-4 and TRBJ2-7; a possible D gene is TRBD2 (5 bases). Trimming shortened V by 4 bases and J by 6 bases, and 13 bases separated the two germline ends. This CDR3 comprises 13 residues. CDR3 protein: CASSYGGSREQYF. CDR3 sequence (DNA): TGTGCCAGCAGTTACGGCGGGTCACGCGAGCAGTACTTC.

A remark on this clonotype: A much larger clone lies a single base off, so this may be a read error. The chain recombines TRBV4-2 with TRBJ2-7; TRBD1 or TRBD2 may be the D gene (5 bases each). This CDR3 region has 16 residues. V lost 0 bases and J lost 1, with 13 bases in between. Germline-derived CDR1 and CDR2 are LGHNA and YNFKEQ. CDR3 residues: CASSQDRHWGSYEQYF. In nucleotides, the CDR3 is TGTGCCAGCAGCCAAGATCGTCACTGGGGGTCCTACGAGCAGTACTTC.

A single count supports this clonotype. This chain connects TRBV27 to TRBJ2-4, with D hard to call. The CDR3 totals 15 residues. Trimming shortened V by 5 bases and J by 9 bases, and 20 bases separated the two germline ends. From germline, CDR1 is MNHEY and CDR2 SMNVEV (reference sequence). CDR3: CASSLRYPLLSIQYF. The CDR3 DNA sequence: TGTGCCAGCAGTCTCCGATACCCCCTCTTAAGCATTCAGTACTTC.

This clonotype was picked up many times. The J gene is TRBJ2-3, the V gene TRBV5-1; D is possibly TRBD1 (5 bases). The V end was cut by 0 bases, the J end by 3 bases, with 11 bases between. This CDR3 has 15 residues. CDR1 is SGHRS, CDR2 YFSETQ, per germline. The CDR3: CASSLEGAPTDTQYF. The DNA for the CDR3 is TGCGCCAGCAGCTTGGAAGGGGCCCCTACAGATACGCAGTATTTT.

This clonotype was recorded at least ten times. The V call is TRBV7-2, the J call TRBJ2-3; D uncertain. The CDR3 loop spans 11 amino acids. Germline values: CDR1 SGHTA, CDR2 FQGNSA. V was trimmed by 5 bases and J by 2 bases, leaving 2 bases between them. In nucleotides, the CDR3 is TGTGCCAGCAGCGCCACAGATACGCAGTATTTT. It codes for CASSATDTQYF.

This clonotype turned up a few times. The chain uses TRBV12-3 or TRBV12-4 and TRBJ2-7; the match to TRBD2 covers 11 bases. Trimming took 3 bases from V and 2 from J; bases not matched to a gene: 6. This CDR3 region has 16 residues. The chain's CDR3 is CASSFPTSGTPYEQYF. The CDR3, as DNA: TGTGCCAGCAGTTTTCCGACTAGCGGGACCCCCTACGAGCAGTACTTC.

The rearrangement uses TRBV6-2 or TRBV6-3 and TRBJ2-1, with unresolved D. V gave up 2 bases and J gave up 3 bases, with 11 bases separating them. This CDR3 has 15 amino acids. Per germline, CDR1 MNHEY and CDR2 SVGEGT. Here the CDR3 reads CASSYADEDYNEQFF. In DNA form, the CDR3 reads TGTGCCAGCAGTTACGCGGACGAGGACTACAATGAGCAGTTCTTC.

This clonotype was detected only a few times. V and J are TRBV7-9 and TRBJ2-7; D might be TRBD2 (5 bases). The CDR3 length is 15 residues. Between the trimmed V and J ends, which lost 0 bases and 0 bases, there was a span of 9 bases. Germline loops: CDR1 SEHNR, CDR2 FQNEAQ (reference sequence). CDR3 DNA sequence: TGTGCCAGCAGCTTAGCTTGGGAGAGCTCCTACGAGCAGTACTTC. Its translation: CASSLAWESSYEQYF.

This clonotype was counted at least ten times. The V gene is TRBV15, the J gene TRBJ2-7, with D uncertain. Germline V lookup: CDR1 LNHNV, CDR2 YYDKDF (reference sequence). Trimming removed 0 bases at V and 2 bases at J, with 8 bases between. CDR3 size: 14 residues. The CDR3 DNA is TGTGCCACCAGCAGAGATCGCAGGCCCTACGAGCAGTACTTC. It is translated as CATSRDRRPYEQYF.

With respect to this clonotype: Lacking the conserved final phenylalanine or tryptophan, this CDR3 likely reflects a read error. The genes are TRBV28 and TRBJ1-5; possibly TRBD1 for D (5 bases). V lost 10 bases and J 7 bases, leaving 17 bases between the germline ends. Germline lookup yields CDR1 MDHEN and CDR2 SYDVKM. The CDR3 is 13 amino acids. CDR3 loop: CATSMLGTQPQHL. In nucleotides, the CDR3 is TGTGCCACCTCAATGTTGGGGACCCAGCCCCAGCATCTT.

At least ten counts were recorded for this clonotype. The chain employs TRBV7-3 and TRBJ2-1; the match to TRBD2 covers 7 bases. V gave up 3 bases and J gave up 2 bases; unmatched junction bases: 7. The germline CDR1 and CDR2 sequences are SGHTA and FQGTGA. This CDR3 comprises 16 residues. DNA for the CDR3: TGTGCCAGCAGCTTCCAGGGAGGGCGAACCTACAATGAGCAGTTCTTC. This sequence encodes CASSFQGGRTYNEQFF.

This clonotype was seen ten or more times. The chain couples TRBV29-1 to TRBJ1-2; 10 bases map to TRBD1. The CDR3 consists of 14 residues. CDR1 is SQVTM, CDR2 ANQGSEA, per germline. Germline trimming cut 1 base from V and 7 bases from J; bases unmatched to any gene: 6. The CDR3 loop is CSVEVDRGVIGYTF. DNA for the CDR3: TGCAGCGTTGAAGTGGACAGGGGGGTGATTGGCTACACCTTC.

In its sample, this clonotype was seen many times. The gene calls are TRBV9 and TRBJ1-3; possible D gene TRBD1, 5 bases. The CDR3 is 15 residues long. Germline loops: CDR1 SGDLS, CDR2 YYNGEE. The ends were cut back, 2 bases at V and 4 bases at J, with 13 bases in the middle. CDR3 amino acids: CASSVGSQGGNTIYF. CDR3 nucleotide sequence: TGTGCCAGCAGCGTGGGCAGTCAGGGCGGAAACACCATATATTTT. The full variable domain, rest sourced from reference TRBV9 and TRBJ1-3, is DSGVTQTPKHLITATGQRVTLRCSPRSGDLSVYWYQQSLDQGLQFLIQYYNGEERAKGNILERFSAQQFPDLHSELNLSSLELGDSALYFCASSVGSQGGNTIYFGEGSWLTVV.

As for this clonotype: This sequence may be a read error, since a much larger clone differs from it by one base. The V and J genes are TRBV3-1 and TRBJ2-1; D is unclear. Germline CDR1 LGHDT, CDR2 YNNKEL (reference sequence). V was cut by 0 bases and J by 0 bases, with 15 bases left in between. The CDR3 extends over 18 amino acids. The CDR3 nucleotides read TGTGCCAGCAGCCAAGATCATCCCCAGTGGAGCTCCTACAATGAGCAGTTCTTC. Its translation is CASSQDHPQWSSYNEQFF.

This clonotype has at least ten counts. V gene TRBV19 combines with J gene TRBJ2-1, with 7 bases matching TRBD2. In germline, CDR1 is LNHDA, CDR2 SQIVND (reference sequence). With V trimmed by 1 base and J by 1 base, 10 bases remained unmatched. The CDR3 runs to 18 residues. CDR3 amino acids: CASSIARFGGSSYNEQFF. Here the CDR3 DNA reads TGTGCCAGTAGTATAGCTCGGTTTGGCGGGAGTTCCTACAATGAGCAGTTCTTC.

The chain combines TRBV11-2 with TRBJ2-7; D is unresolved. The CDR3 loop spans 13 amino acids. The germline gives CDR1 SGHAT, CDR2 FQNNGV. The germline V and J ends were trimmed by 0 bases and 3 bases, with 6 bases remaining between them. As DNA, the CDR3 is TGTGCCAGCAGCTTAGAGGCATACTACGAGCAGTACTTC. Translation: CASSLEAYYEQYF.

The sample holds many counts of this clonotype. The chain couples TRBV28 to TRBJ2-3; 8 bases fit TRBD1. Looked up from germline, CDR1 is MDHEN and CDR2 is SYDVKM. The V and J ends lost 6 bases and 1 base, in that order; junction bases with no gene match: 6. The CDR3 has 15 amino acids. CDR3 region: CASRRQGTRTDTQYF. The DNA for the CDR3 is TGTGCCAGCAGGCGACAGGGGACCCGCACAGATACGCAGTATTTT.

This clonotype was counted ten times or more. This chain connects TRBV5-4 to TRBJ2-3; 7 bases match TRBD1. Germline V CDR1 and CDR2: SGHNT, YYREEE (reference sequence). V shed 4 bases, J shed 0 bases, and the junction held 5 bases outside the gene matches. The CDR3 contains 15 residues. This CDR3 is CASSPRQGSTDTQYF. DNA for the CDR3: TGTGCCAGCAGCCCTAGACAGGGCAGCACAGATACGCAGTATTTT.

This clonotype was observed a few times. This sequence joins TRBV11-2 and TRBJ1-5; D might be TRBD1 (5 bases). This CDR3 has 19 amino acids. Trimming removed 5 bases at V and 0 bases at J, with 23 bases between. Germline loops: CDR1 SGHAT, CDR2 FQNNGV. CDR3 amino acids: CASSPTEVQAVYSNQPQHF. The DNA for the CDR3 is TGTGCCAGCAGCCCGACAGAGGTCCAGGCCGTTTATAGCAATCAGCCCCAGCATTTT.

This clonotype showed up many times. V is TRBV10-3 and J is TRBJ2-7; D is unresolved. The V end lost 7 bases, the J end lost 3 bases, and 7 bases lay between the germline ends. This CDR3 comprises 11 residues. Germline CDR1 reads ENHRY; CDR2 reads SYGVKD. The CDR3 loop is CAIKAGYEQYF. The DNA of the CDR3 is TGTGCCATCAAGGCCGGCTACGAGCAGTACTTC.

This clonotype was seen many times. V and J are TRBV5-4 and TRBJ1-1; no clear D gene. CDR1 and CDR2 (germline): SGHNT, YYREEE (reference sequence). The germline V and J ends were trimmed by 0 bases and 1 base, with 4 bases remaining between them. CDR3 length: 13 amino acids. The CDR3 DNA reads as TGTGCCAGCAGCTTGGAGAGGAACACTGAAGCTTTCTTT. Protein: CASSLERNTEAFF.

This clonotype occurred many times. The rearrangement uses TRBV24-1 and TRBJ2-1, with TRBD2 matching over 10 bases. The CDR3 covers 19 residues. V dropped 3 bases and J dropped 0; count of bases not matched to a gene: 10. CDR1 KGHDR and CDR2 SFDVKD come from the germline V gene. The CDR3 sequence is CATSDPRTSGKSSYNEQFF. For the CDR3, the DNA is TGTGCCACCAGTGATCCAAGGACTAGCGGCAAAAGCTCCTACAATGAGCAGTTCTTC.

This clonotype was picked up a small number of times. This rearrangement joins TRBV5-1 to TRBJ2-1, with D perhaps being TRBD1 or TRBD2 (6 bases each). This CDR3 is 14 amino acids long. Germline V gene lookup returns CDR1 SGHRS and CDR2 YFSETQ. V was shortened by 4 bases and J by 8 bases, with 16 bases between the two germline ends. This CDR3 reads CASSVGTEGDEQFF. Here the CDR3 DNA reads TGCGCCAGCAGCGTGGGGACGGAGGGGGATGAGCAGTTCTTC.

This clonotype was counted a few times. The chain uses TRBV15 and TRBJ2-5; the match to TRBD2 covers 10 bases. CDR3 length: 13 amino acids. V lost 8 bases, J lost 3 bases, and 3 bases stayed unmatched. CDR1 and CDR2 from the germline V gene are LNHNV and YYDKDF (reference sequence). CDR3 loop: CATGTSEEETQYF. CDR3 sequence (DNA): TGTGCCACCGGGACTAGCGAAGAAGAGACCCAGTACTTC. The variable domain in full, with the rest retrieved from reference TRBV15 and TRBJ2-5, is DAMVIQNPRYQVTQFGKPVTLSCSQTLNHNVMYWYQQKSSQAPKLLFHYYDKDFNNEADTPDNFQSRRPNTSFCFLDIRSPGLGDTAMYLCATGTSEEETQYFGPGTRLLVL.

This clonotype was seen repeatedly, ten times or more. V gene TRBV19 combines with J gene TRBJ2-7; D possibly corresponds to TRBD2 (6 bases). CDR1 is LNHDA and CDR2 is SQIVND in the germline V gene (reference sequence). CDR3 length: 14 residues. V lost 3 bases to trimming and J lost 1 base, with 10 bases between them. The CDR3 spells CASSISGPSYEQYF. Written as DNA, the CDR3 is TGTGCCAGTAGTATCAGCGGGCCGTCCTACGAGCAGTACTTC.

This clonotype was seen ten or more times. This chain joins TRBV20-1 and TRBJ1-1; TRBD1 aligns across 9 bases. CDR3 length equals 15 residues. The germline V gene has CDR1 DFQATT and CDR2 SNEGSKA (reference sequence). Trimming took 4 bases from V and 4 from J; bases not matched to a gene: 10. The DNA of the CDR3 is TGCAGTGCTAACCCCGCCGGGACAGGGAGCACTGAAGCTTTCTTT. It codes for CSANPAGTGSTEAFF.

This clonotype was detected ten times or more. The chain carries TRBV2 and TRBJ2-3; maybe TRBD1 (6 bases). The CDR3 is made up of 12 amino acids. Germline loops: CDR1 SNHLY, CDR2 FYNNEI. V was cut by 10 bases and J by 2 bases, with 10 bases left in between. CDR3 sequence (DNA): TGTGCCATAACAGGGACCACAGATACGCAGTATTTT. Amino acids: CAITGTTDTQYF.

J is TRBJ1-1 and V is TRBV3-1; D is undetermined. The CDR3 spans 15 residues. CDR1 and CDR2 (germline): LGHDT, YNNKEL (reference sequence). V was shortened by 3 bases and J by 6 bases, with 17 bases between the two germline ends. CDR3 amino acids: CASSHPGRGEAEAFF. The CDR3 region has the DNA TGTGCCAGCAGCCATCCCGGACGGGGAGAGGCTGAAGCTTTCTTT. Supplemented by reference TRBV3-1 and TRBJ1-1, the full variable domain reads DTAVSQTPKYLVTQMGNDKSIKCEQNLGHDTMYWYKQDSKKFLKIMFSYNNKELIINETVPNRFSPKSPDKAHLNLHINSLELGDSAVYFCASSHPGRGEAEAFFGQGTRLTVV.